This T cell receptor (beta chain) originates from a study of cytomegalovirus exposure and HLA in healthy donors. Findings of the study overall: With later analysis, a missense DCLRE1C variant became linked to TCR beta V- and J-gene trimming.

PCR employed 60 Vbeta and 13 Jbeta primers. Generated by immunoSEQ multiplex PCR, the TCRdb table keeps only in-frame clones and is missing some. The data show about 120,000 clones, with about 86% seen just once and 3% to 4% held by the top ten. With respect to this clone: Its target is unknown. A read error may produce the germline difference seen at one junction end.

Germline loops: CDR1 SEHNR, CDR2 FQNEAQ (reference sequence). The CDR3 sequence is 16 residues long. The chain recombines TRBV7-9 with TRBJ1-3; no clear D. This TCR derives from a woman in her twenties or thirties in good health and CMV-seronegative. The specimen sequenced was PBMCs. The CDR3 region is CSSSSSGGFGGNTIYF. CDR3 bases: TGTTCCAGCAGCTCCTCAGGAGGTTTTGGTGGAAACACCATATATTTT.